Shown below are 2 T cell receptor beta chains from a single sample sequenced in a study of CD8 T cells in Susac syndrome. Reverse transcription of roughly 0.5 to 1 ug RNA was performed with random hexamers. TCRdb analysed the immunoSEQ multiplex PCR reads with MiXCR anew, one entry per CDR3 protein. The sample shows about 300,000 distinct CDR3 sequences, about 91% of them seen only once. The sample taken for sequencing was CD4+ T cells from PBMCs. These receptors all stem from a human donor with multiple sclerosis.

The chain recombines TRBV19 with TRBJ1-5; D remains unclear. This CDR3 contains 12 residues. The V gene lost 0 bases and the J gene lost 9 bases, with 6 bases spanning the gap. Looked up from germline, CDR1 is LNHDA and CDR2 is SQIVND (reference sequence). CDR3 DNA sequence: TGTGCCAGTAGTATAGATCGGTGGCCCCAGCATTTT. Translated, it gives CASSIDRWPQHF.

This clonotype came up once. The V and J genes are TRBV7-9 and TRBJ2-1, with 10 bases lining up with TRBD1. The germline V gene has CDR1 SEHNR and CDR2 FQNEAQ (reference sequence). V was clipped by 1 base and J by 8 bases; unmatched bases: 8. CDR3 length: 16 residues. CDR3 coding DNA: TGTGCCAGCAGCTTAGTAACGACAGGGGGCTTGGATGAGCAGTTCTTC. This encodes CASSLVTTGGLDEQFF.